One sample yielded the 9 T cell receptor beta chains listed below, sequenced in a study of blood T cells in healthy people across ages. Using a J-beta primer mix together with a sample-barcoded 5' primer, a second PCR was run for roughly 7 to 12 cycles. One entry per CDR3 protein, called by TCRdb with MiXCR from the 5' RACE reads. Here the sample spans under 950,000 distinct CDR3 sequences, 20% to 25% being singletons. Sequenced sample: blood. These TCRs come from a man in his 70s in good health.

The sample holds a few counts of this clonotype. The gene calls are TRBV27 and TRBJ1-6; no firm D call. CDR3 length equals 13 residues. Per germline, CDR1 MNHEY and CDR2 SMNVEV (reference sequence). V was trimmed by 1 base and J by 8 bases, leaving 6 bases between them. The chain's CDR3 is CASSLYGDSPLHF. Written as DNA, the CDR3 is TGTGCCAGCAGTTTATATGGCGATTCACCCCTCCACTTT.

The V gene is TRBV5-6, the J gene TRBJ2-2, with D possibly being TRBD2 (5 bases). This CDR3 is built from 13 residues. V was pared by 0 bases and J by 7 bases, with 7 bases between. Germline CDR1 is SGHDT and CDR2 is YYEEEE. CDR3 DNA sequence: TGTGCCAGCAGCTTGGCCGGGATCGGGGAGCTGTTTTTT. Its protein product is CASSLAGIGELFF.

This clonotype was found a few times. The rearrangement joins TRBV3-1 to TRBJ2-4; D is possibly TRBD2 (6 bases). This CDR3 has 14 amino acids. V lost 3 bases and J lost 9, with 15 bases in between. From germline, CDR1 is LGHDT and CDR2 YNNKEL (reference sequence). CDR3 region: CASSQRSGVVIQYF. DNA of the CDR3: TGTGCCAGCAGCCAGAGGTCGGGAGTCGTCATTCAGTACTTC.

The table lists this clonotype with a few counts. This CDR3 reads CASSRTQGSNIQYF. The CDR3 nucleotides read TGTGCCAGCAGCCGTACTCAGGGTAGTAACATTCAGTACTTC. The chain combines TRBV12-3 or TRBV12-4 with TRBJ2-4; weak D call: TRBD1 (5 bases). The CDR3 has 14 residues. Trimming shortened V by 6 bases and J by 7 bases, and 16 bases separated the two germline ends.

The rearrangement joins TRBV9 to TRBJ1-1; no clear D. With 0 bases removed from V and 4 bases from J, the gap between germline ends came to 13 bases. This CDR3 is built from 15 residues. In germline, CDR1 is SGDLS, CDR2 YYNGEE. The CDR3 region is CASSVDSGRATEAFF. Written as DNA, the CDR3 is TGTGCCAGCAGCGTAGACTCTGGGAGGGCCACTGAAGCTTTCTTT.

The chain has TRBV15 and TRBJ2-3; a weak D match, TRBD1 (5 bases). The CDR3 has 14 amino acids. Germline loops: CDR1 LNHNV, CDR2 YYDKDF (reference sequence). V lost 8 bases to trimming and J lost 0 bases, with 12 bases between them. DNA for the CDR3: TGTGCCACCGGTCAGGGTCTAAGCACAGATACGCAGTATTTT. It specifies CATGQGLSTDTQYF.

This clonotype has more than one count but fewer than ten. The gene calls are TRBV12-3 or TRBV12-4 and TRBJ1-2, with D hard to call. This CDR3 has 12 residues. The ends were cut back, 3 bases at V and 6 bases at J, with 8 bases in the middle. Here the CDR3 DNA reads TGTGCCAGCAGTTTGGGTGGCCATGGCTACACCTTC. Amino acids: CASSLGGHGYTF.

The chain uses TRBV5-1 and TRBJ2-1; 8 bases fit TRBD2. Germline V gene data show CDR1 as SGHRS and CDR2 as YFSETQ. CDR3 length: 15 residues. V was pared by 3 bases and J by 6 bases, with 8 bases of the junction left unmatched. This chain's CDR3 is CASSWGPGTSNEQFF. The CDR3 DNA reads TGCGCCAGCAGCTGGGGCCCCGGGACTAGCAATGAGCAGTTCTTC.

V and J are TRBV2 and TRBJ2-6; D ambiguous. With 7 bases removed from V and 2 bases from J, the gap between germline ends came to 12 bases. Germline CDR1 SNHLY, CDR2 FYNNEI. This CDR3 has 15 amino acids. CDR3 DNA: TGTGCCAGCACTTCTAAGGGCGCTGGGGCCAACGTCCTGACTTTC. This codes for CASTSKGAGANVLTF.